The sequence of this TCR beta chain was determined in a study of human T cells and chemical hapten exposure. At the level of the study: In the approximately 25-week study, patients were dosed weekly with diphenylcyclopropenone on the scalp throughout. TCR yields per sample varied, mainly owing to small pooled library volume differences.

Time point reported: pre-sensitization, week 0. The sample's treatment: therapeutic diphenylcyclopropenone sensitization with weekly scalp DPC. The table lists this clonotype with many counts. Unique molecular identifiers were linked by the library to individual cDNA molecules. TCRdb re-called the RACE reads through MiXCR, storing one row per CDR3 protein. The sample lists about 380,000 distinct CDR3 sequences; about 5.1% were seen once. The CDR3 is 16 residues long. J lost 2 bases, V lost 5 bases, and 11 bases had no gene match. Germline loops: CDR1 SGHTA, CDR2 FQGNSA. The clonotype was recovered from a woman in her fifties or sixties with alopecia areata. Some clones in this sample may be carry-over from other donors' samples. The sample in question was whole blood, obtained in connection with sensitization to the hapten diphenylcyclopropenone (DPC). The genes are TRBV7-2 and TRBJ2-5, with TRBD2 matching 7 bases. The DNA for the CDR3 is TGTGCCAGCAGCCTGGCCGGGGGGAGCGGGCAAGAGACCCAGTACTTC. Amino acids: CASSLAGGSGQETQYF. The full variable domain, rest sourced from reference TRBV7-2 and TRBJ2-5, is GAGVSQSPSNKVTEKGKDVELRCDPISGHTALYWYRQSLGQGLEFLIYFQGNSAPDKSGLPSDRFSAERTGGSVSTLTIQRTQQEDSAVYLCASSLAGGSGQETQYFGPGTRLLVL.